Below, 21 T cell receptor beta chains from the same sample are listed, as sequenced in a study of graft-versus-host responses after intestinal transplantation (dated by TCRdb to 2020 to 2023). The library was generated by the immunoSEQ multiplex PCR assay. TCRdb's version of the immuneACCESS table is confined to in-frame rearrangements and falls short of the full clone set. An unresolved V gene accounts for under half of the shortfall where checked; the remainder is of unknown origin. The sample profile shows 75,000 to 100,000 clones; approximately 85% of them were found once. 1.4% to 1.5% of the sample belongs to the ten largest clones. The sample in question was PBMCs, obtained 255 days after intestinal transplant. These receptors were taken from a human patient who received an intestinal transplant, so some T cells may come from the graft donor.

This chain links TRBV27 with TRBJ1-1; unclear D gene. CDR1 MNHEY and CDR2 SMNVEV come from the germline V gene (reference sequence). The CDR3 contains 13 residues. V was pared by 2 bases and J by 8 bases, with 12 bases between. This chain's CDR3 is CASSLGAAAEAFF. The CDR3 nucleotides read TGTGCCAGCAGTTTAGGAGCCGCGGCGGAAGCTTTCTTT.

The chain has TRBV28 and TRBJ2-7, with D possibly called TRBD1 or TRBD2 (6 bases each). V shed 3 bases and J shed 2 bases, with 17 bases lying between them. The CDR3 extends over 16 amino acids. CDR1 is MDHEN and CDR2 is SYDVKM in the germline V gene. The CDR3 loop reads CASSFRSVGGPYEQYV. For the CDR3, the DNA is TGTGCCAGCAGTTTTAGATCGGTTGGGGGGCCCTACGAGCAGTACGTC.

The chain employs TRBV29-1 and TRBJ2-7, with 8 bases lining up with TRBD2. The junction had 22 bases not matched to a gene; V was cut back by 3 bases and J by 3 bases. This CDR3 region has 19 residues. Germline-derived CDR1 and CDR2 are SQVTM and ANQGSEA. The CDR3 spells CSVDGGDISQGTTDYEQYF. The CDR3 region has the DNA TGCAGCGTTGACGGGGGGGACATATCCCAGGGGACTACGGACTACGAGCAGTACTTC.

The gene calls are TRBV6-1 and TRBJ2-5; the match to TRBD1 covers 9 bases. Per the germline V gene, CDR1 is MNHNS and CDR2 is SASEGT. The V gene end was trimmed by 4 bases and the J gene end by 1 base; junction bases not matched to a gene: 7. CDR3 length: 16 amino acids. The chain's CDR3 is CASSVMATGGQETQYF. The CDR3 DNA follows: TGTGCCAGCAGTGTGATGGCGACAGGGGGCCAAGAGACCCAGTACTTC.

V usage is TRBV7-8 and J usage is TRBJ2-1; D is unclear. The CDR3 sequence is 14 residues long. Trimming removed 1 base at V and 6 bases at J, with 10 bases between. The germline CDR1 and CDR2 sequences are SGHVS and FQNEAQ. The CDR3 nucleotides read TGTGCCAGCAGCTTAGTTGAGCCGATCAATGAGCAGTTCTTC. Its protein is CASSLVEPINEQFF.

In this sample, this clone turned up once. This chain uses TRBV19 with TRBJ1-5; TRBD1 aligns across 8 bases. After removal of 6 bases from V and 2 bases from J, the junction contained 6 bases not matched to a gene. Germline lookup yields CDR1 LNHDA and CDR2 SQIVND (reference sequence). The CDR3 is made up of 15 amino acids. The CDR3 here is CASSSDRVRNQPQHF. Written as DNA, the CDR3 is TGTGCCAGTAGCTCGGACAGGGTCCGCAATCAGCCCCAGCATTTT.

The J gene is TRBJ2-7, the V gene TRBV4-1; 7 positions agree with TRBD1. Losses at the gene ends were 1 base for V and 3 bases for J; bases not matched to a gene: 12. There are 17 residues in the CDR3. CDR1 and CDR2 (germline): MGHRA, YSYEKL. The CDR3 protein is CASSQVYTGETFYEQYF. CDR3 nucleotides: TGCGCCAGCAGCCAAGTCTATACAGGGGAGACTTTCTACGAGCAGTACTTC.

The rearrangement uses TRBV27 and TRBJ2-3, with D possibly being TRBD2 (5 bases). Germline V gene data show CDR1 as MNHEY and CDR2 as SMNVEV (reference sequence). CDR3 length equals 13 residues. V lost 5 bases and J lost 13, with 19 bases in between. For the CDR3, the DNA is TGTGCCAGCAGTCCCCCGTATAACCTCGGGGAGTATTTT. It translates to CASSPPYNLGEYF.

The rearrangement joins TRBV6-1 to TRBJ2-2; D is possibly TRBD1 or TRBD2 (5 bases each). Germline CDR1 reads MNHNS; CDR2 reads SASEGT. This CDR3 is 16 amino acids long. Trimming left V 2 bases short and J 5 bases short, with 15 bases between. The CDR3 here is CASSEFGGTATGELFF. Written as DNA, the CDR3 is TGTGCCAGCAGTGAATTCGGTGGGACGGCAACCGGGGAGCTGTTTTTT.

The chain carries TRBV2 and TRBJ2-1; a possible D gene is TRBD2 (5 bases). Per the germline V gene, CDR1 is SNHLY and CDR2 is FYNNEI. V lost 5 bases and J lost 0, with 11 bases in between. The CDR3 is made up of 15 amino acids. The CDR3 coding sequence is TGTGCCAGCAGTCTTTCGGGGAGCTCCTACAATGAGCAGTTCTTC. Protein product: CASSLSGSSYNEQFF.

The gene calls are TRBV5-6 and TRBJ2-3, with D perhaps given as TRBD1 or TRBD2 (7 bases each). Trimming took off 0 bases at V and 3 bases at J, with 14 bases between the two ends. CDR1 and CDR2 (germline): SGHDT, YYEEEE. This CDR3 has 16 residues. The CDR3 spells CASSLESRGGTDTQYF. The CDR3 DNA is TGTGCCAGCAGCTTGGAGAGCAGGGGGGGAACAGATACGCAGTATTTT.

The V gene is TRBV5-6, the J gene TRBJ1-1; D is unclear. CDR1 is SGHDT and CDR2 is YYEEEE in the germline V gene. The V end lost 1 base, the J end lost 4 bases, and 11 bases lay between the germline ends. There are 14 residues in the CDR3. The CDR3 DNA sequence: TGTGCCAGCAGCTTGCGACAAGCGCCCACTGAAGCTTTCTTT. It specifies CASSLRQAPTEAFF.

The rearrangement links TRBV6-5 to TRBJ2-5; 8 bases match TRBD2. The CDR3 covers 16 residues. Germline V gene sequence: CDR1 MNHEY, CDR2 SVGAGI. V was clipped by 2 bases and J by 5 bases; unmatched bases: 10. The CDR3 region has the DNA TGTGCCAGCAGTTACATATCTCGGGGGGGCCAGGAGACCCAGTACTTC. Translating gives CASSYISRGGQETQYF.

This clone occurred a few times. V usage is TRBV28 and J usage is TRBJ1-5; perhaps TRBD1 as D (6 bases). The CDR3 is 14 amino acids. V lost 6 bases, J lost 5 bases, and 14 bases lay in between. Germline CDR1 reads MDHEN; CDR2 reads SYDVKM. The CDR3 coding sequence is TGTGCCAGCAGGCGTAACAGGGAGGATCAGCCCCAGCATTTT. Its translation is CASRRNREDQPQHF.

In DNA form, the CDR3 reads TGCGCCAGCAGCTTGGTCGGCAGCCTCCTAGACTATGGCTACACCTTC. Its translation: CASSLVGSLLDYGYTF. The chain joins TRBV5-1 to TRBJ1-2, with unresolved D. The CDR3 extends over 16 amino acids. CDR1 and CDR2 from the germline V gene are SGHRS and YFSETQ. The ends were cut back, 0 bases at V and 3 bases at J, with 15 bases in the middle. Variable domain in full (rest from reference TRBV5-1 and TRBJ1-2): KAGVTQTPRYLIKTRGQQVTLSCSPISGHRSVSWYQQTPGQGLQFLFEYFSETQRNKGNFPGRFSGRQFSNSRSEMNVSTLELGDSALYLCASSLVGSLLDYGYTFGSGTRLTVV.

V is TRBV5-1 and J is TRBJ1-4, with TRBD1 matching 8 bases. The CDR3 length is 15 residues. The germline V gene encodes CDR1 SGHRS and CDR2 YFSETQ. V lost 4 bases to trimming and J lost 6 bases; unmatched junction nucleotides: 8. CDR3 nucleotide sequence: TGCGCCAGCAGCACCGGCTCAGGGGGCGATGAAAAACTGTTTTTT. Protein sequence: CASSTGSGGDEKLFF.

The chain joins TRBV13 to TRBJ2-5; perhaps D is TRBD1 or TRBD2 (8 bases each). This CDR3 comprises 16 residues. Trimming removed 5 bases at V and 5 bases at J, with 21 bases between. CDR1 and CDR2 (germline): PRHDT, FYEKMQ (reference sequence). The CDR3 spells CASSGTGPPGGETQYF. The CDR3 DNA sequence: TGTGCCAGCAGCGGGACAGGTCCACCGGGGGGGGAGACCCAGTACTTC.

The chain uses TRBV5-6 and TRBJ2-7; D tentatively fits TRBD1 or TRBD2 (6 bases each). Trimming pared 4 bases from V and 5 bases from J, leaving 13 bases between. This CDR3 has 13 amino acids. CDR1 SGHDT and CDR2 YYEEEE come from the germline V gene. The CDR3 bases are TGTGCCAGCAGCCCCGGGGGCGTCAACGAGCAGTACGTC. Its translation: CASSPGGVNEQYV.

DNA of the CDR3: TGCGCCAGCAGTCAACCGAAACAGGGGGCCTTCGGTCTGGGAAACTATGGCTACACCTTC. This codes for CASSQPKQGAFGLGNYGYTF. The chain carries TRBV23-1 and TRBJ1-2; 9 bases fit TRBD1. Being an ORF, TRBV23-1 has a function that is uncertain. The CDR3 length is 20 residues. V shed 2 bases, J shed 2 bases, and the junction held 18 bases outside the gene matches.

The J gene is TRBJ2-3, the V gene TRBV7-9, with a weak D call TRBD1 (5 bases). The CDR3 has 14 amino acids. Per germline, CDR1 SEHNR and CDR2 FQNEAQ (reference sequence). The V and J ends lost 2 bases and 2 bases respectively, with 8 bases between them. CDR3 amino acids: CASSLPTDTDTQYF. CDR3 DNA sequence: TGTGCCAGCAGCTTACCGACAGACACAGATACGCAGTATTTT.

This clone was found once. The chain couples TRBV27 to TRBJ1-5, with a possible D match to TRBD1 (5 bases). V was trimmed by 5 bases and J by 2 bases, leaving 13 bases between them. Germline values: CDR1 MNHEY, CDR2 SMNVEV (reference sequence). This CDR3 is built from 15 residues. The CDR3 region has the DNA TGTGCCAGCAGTGGGACGGGGTTCGGCAATCAGCCCCAGCATTTT. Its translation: CASSGTGFGNQPQHF.